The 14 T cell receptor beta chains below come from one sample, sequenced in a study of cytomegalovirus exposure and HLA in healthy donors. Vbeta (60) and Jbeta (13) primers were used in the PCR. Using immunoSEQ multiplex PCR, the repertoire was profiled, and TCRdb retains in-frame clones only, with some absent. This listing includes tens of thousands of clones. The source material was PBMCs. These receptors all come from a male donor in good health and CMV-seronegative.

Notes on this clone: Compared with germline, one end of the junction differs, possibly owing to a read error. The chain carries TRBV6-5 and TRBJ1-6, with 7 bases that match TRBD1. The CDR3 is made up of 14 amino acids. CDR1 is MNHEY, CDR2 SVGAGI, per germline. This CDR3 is CASSRQGYNSLLHF. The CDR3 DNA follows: TGTGCCAGCAGCCGACAGGGTTATAATTCACTCCTCCACTTT.

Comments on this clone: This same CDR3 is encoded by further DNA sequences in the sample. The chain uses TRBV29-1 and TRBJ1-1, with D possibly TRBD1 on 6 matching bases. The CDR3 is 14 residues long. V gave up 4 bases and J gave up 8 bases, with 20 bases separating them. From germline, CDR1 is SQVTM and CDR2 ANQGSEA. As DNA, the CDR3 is TGCAGCGTTGGTCGACGGACAGAAGGAACCGAAGCTTTCTTT. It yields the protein CSVGRRTEGTEAFF.

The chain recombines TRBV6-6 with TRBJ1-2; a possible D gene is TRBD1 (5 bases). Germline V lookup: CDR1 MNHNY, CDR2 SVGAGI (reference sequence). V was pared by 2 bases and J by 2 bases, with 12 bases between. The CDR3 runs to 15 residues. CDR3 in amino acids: CASSYPGRGNYGYTF. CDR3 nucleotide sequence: TGTGCCAGCAGTTACCCAGGGCGAGGAAACTATGGCTACACCTTC.

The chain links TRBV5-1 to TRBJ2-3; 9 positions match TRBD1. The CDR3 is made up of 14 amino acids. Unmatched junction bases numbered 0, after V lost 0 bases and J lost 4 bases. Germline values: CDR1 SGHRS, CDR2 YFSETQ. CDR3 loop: CASSLGTGADTQYF. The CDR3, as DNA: TGCGCCAGCAGCTTGGGGACAGGGGCAGATACGCAGTATTTT.

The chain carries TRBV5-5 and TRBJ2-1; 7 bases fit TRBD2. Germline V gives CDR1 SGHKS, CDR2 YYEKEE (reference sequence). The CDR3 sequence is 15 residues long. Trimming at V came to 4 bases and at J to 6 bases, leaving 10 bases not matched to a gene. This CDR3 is CASSPDGLVGNEQFF. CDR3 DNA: TGTGCCAGCAGCCCTGACGGACTAGTGGGCAATGAGCAGTTCTTC.

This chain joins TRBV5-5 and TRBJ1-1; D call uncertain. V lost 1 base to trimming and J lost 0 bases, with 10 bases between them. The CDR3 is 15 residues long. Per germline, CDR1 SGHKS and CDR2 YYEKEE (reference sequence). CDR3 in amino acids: CASSLNAHMNTEAFF. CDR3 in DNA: TGTGCCAGCAGCTTGAACGCCCACATGAACACTGAAGCTTTCTTT.

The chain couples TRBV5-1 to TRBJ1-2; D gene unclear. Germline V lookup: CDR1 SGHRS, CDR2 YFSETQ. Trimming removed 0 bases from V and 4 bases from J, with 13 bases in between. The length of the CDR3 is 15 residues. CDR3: CASSLDGTVGYGYTF. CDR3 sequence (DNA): TGCGCCAGCAGCTTGGATGGTACGGTCGGCTATGGCTACACCTTC.

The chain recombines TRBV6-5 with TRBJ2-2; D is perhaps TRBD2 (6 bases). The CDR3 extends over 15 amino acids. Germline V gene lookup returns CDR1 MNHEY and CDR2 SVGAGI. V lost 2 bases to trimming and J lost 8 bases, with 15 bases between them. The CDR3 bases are TGTGCCAGCAGTTACCTTTTCGGGGGTGAGGGGGAGCTGTTTTTT. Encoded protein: CASSYLFGGEGELFF.

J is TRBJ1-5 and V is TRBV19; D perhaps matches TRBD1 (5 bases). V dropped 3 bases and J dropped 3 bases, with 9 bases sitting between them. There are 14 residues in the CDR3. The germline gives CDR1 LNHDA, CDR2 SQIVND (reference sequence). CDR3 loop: CASSMGHNNQPQHF. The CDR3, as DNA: TGTGCCAGTAGTATGGGGCACAACAATCAGCCCCAGCATTTT.

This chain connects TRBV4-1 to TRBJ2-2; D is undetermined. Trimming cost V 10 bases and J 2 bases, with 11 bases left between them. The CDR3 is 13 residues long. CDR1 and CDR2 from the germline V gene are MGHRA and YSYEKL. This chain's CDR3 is CATAESNTGELFF. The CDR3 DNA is TGCGCCACCGCGGAAAGCAACACCGGGGAGCTGTTTTTT.

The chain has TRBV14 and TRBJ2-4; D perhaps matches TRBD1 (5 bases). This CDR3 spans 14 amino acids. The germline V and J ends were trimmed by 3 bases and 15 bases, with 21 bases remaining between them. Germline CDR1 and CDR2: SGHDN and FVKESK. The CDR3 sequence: CASSQKALRVTPYF. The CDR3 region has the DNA TGTGCCAGCAGCCAGAAAGCCCTCAGGGTCACTCCGTACTTC.

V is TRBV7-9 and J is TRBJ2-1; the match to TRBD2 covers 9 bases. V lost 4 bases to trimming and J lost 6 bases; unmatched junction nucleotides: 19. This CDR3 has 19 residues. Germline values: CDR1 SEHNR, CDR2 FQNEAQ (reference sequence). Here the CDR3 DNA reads TGTGCCAGCAGCTCCTGGGAGGAGGATCTAGCGGGAAGAGGCAATGAGCAGTTCTTC. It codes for CASSSWEEDLAGRGNEQFF.

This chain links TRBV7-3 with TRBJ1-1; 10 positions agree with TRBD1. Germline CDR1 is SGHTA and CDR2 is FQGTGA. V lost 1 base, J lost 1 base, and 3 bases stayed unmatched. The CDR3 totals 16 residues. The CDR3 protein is CASSLRGDRGNTEAFF. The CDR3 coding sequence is TGTGCCAGCAGCTTAAGGGGGGACAGGGGGAACACTGAAGCTTTCTTT.

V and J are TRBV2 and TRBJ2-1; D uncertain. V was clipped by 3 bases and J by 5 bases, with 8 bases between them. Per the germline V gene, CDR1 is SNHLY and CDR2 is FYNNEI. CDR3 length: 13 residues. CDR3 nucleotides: TGTGCCAGCAGTGACCAGGTCGACAATGAGCAGTTCTTC. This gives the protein CASSDQVDNEQFF.